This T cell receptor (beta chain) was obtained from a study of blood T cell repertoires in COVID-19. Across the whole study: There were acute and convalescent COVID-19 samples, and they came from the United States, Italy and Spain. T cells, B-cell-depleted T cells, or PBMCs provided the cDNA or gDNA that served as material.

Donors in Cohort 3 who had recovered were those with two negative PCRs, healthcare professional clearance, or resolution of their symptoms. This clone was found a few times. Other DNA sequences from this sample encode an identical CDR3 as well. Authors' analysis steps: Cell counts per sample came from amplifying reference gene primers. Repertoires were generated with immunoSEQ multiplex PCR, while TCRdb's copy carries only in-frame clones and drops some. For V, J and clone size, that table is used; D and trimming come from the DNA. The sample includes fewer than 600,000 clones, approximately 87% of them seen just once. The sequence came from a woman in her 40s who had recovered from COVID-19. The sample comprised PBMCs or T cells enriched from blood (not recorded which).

This CDR3 is CASSRDSYEQYF. For the CDR3, the DNA is TGTGCCAGCAGCCGAGACTCCTACGAGCAGTACTTC. The chain couples TRBV5-4 to TRBJ2-7; D gene ambiguous. Germline lookup yields CDR1 SGHNT and CDR2 YYREEE (reference sequence). The CDR3 spans 12 residues. Trimming shortened V by 4 bases and J by 0 bases, and 5 bases separated the two germline ends.